A selection of T cell receptor beta chains follows, all from one sample in a study of control samples from healthy donors and cancer patients. Clones were sequenced by immunoSEQ multiplex PCR, and TCRdb holds only the in-frame ones, with some missing. Here the sample spans more than 80,000 clones, 85% to 95% being singletons. The specimen sequenced was blood. All receptors derive from a man aged 18 to 30 in good health. CDR3s include the opening cysteine and the closing phenylalanine or tryptophan. Each record gives: D gene, clone size, J gene, V gene, CDR3 protein, CDR3 DNA. The D gene is left open where the match is weak. Size values are once, few and many counts, or a class for expanded clones, and some rows have none.

NA	NA	TRBJ1-6	TRBV19	CASSLPREGPFSPLHF	TGTGCCAGTAGTCTCCCCCGTGAAGGGCCATTTTCACCCCTCCACTTT
NA	NA	TRBJ1-1	TRBV27	CASRWDGATEAFF	TGTGCCAGCCGATGGGACGGGGCCACTGAAGCTTTCTTT
NA	NA	TRBJ1-5	TRBV19	CASSSDRRQPQHF	TGTGCCAGTAGTTCTGACAGGCGGCAGCCCCAGCATTTT
NA	NA	TRBJ2-7	TRBV3-1/TRBV3-2	CASSQGLISYEQYF	TGTGCCAGCAGCCAGGGACTCATCTCCTACGAGCAGTACTTC
NA	NA	TRBJ2-7	TRBV25-1	CASSENGQEQYF	TGTGCCAGCAGTGAAAATGGACAGGAGCAGTACTTC
NA	few	TRBJ2-5	TRBV9	CASSVAGTQETQYF	TGTGCCAGCAGCGTAGCCGGGACTCAAGAGACCCAGTACTTC
NA	NA	TRBJ2-6	TRBV9	CASSDSRTRVGANVLTF	TGTGCCAGCAGCGACTCACGAACCAGGGTTGGGGCCAACGTCCTGACTTTC
NA	NA	TRBJ1-1	TRBV7-9	CASSYRLNTEAFF	TGTGCCAGCAGCTACAGGCTGAACACTGAAGCTTTCTTT
TRBD2	NA	TRBJ2-1	TRBV25-1	CASSEFFNSGSSYNEQFF	TGTGCCAGCAGTGAATTCTTTAATAGCGGGTCCTCCTACAATGAGCAGTTCTTC
NA	NA	TRBJ1-5	TRBV7-6	CASSLGPYSNQPQHF	TGTGCCAGCAGCTTAGGCCCGTATAGCAATCAGCCCCAGCATTTT
NA	NA	TRBJ1-5	TRBV6-6	CASLKPKGDQPQHF	TGTGCCAGCCTCAAGCCGAAAGGCGATCAGCCCCAGCATTTT
NA	NA	TRBJ2-2	TRBV4-1	CASSQEVGGTGELFF	TGCGCCAGCAGCCAAGAAGTCGGGGGCACCGGGGAGCTGTTTTTT
TRBD2	NA	TRBJ2-7	TRBV5-1	CASSLGLAGVTYEQYF	TGCGCCAGCAGCTTGGGTCTAGCGGGAGTTACCTACGAGCAGTACTTC
NA	NA	TRBJ2-1	TRBV21-1	CASSKARWRGLRDEQFF	TGTGCCAGCAGCAAAGCCCGCTGGCGGGGGCTAAGGGATGAGCAGTTCTTC
TRBD1	NA	TRBJ1-2	TRBV3-1/TRBV3-2	CASSPGQGILYGYTF	TGTGCCAGCAGCCCGGGACAGGGGATCCTTTATGGCTACACCTTC
NA	NA	TRBJ1-1	TRBV6-5	CASRIQGITEAFF	TGTGCCAGCAGAATACAGGGAATCACTGAAGCTTTCTTT
NA	few	TRBJ2-7	TRBV7-2	CASSLGGIRDTYYEQYF	TGTGCCAGCAGCTTGGGGGGGATTCGGGACACCTACTACGAGCAGTACTTC
NA	NA	TRBJ1-1	TRBV2	CASTAGRNTEAFF	TGTGCCAGCACCGCAGGGCGGAACACTGAAGCTTTCTTT
NA	NA	TRBJ2-1	TRBV13	CASSLQSIYNEQFF	TGTGCCAGCAGCCTTCAGAGCATCTACAATGAGCAGTTCTTC
TRBD2	NA	TRBJ2-3	TRBV5-1	CASSIGTSPSTDTQYF	TGCGCCAGCAGCATCGGGACTAGCCCTAGCACAGATACGCAGTATTTT
TRBD2	NA	TRBJ2-7	TRBV6-1	CASSDPTSGGYSYEQYF	TGTGCCAGCAGTGACCCTACTAGCGGGGGGTACTCCTACGAGCAGTACTTC